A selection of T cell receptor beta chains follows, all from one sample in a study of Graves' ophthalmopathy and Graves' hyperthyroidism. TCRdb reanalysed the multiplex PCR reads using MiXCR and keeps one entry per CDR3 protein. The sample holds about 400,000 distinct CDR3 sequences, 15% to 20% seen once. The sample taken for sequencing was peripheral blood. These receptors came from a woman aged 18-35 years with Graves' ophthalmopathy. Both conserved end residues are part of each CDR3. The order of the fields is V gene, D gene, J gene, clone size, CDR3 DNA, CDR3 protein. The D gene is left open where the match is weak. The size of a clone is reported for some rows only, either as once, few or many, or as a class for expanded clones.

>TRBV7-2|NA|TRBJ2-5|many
TGTGCCAGCAGCTTATGGGACTCCGGTGAAAATACCCAGTACTTC
CASSLWDSGENTQYF
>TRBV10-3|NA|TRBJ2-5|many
TGTGCCATCAGTGAAAGGCCTCGGGAGACCCAGTACTTC
CAISERPRETQYF
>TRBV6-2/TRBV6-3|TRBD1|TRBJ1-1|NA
TGTGCCAGCAGTAATCGACAGGGGGCCCCCTCGGGGGAAGCTTTCTTT
CASSNRQGAPSGEAFF
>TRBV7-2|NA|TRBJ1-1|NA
TGTGCCAGCAGGGGCTGGACTGAAGCTTTCTTT
CASRGWTEAFF
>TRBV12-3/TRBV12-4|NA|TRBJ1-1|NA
TGTGCCAGCAGTCCACGGAGGGGGGGCAATGTGTACACTGAAGCTTTCTTT
CASSPRRGGNVYTEAFF
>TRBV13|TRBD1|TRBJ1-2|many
TGTGCCAGCAGCTTTGGGATTGACAGGGGCCATAATGGCTACACCTTC
CASSFGIDRGHNGYTF
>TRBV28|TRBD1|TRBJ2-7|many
TGTGCCAGCAGCCCCGCGACAGGGGCGGGCGAGCAGTACTTC
CASSPATGAGEQYF
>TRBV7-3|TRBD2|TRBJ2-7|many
TGTGCCAGCAGCACGGGACTAGCGGGAGGGCCCAACGAGCAGTACTTC
CASSTGLAGGPNEQYF
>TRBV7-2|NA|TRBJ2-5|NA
TGTGCCAGCAGCTCAGGACCAGCGGTGGAGACCCAGTACTTC
CASSSGPAVETQYF
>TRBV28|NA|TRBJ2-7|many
TGTGCCAGCAGTCTCCCCGTCCCCCACGAGCAGTACTTC
CASSLPVPHEQYF
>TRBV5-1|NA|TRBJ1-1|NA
TGCGCCAGCAGCTTGGGTGGCCAGGCGGTGAACACTGAAGCTTTCTTT
CASSLGGQAVNTEAFF
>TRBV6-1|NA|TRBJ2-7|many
TGTGCCAGCAGCATTTCCCGCGGGCTAGGATTCTACGAGCAGTACTTC
CASSISRGLGFYEQYF
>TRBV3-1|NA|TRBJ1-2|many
TGTGCCAGCAGCCAAGAAGATGGCCGGGATGGCTACACCTTC
CASSQEDGRDGYTF
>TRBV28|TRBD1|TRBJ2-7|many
TGTGCCAGCACGGCAGGGGGAACCTACGAGCAGTACTTC
CASTAGGTYEQYF
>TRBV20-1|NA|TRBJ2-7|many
TGCAGTGCTTCCGACAAGGGCCGCTACGAGCAGTACTTC
CSASDKGRYEQYF
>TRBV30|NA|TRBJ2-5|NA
TGTGCCTGGAGTGTACGAGCCGAGACCCAGTACTTC
CAWSVRAETQYF
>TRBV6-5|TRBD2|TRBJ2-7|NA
TGTGCCAGCAGTTCATCGGCGGGAGGTTTTGCCGAGCAGTACTTC
CASSSSAGGFAEQYF
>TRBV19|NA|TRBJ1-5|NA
TGTGCCAGTAGTTCCTCAGACGGAGCCAATCTCAATCAGCCCCAGCATTTT
CASSSSDGANLNQPQHF
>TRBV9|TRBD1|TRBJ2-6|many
TGTGCCAGCAGCTTCGGACAGGGGCCCAACTCTGGGGCCAACGTCCTGACTTTC
CASSFGQGPNSGANVLTF
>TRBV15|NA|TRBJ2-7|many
TGTGCCACCAGCGACAGCCCCTACGAGCAGTACTTC
CATSDSPYEQYF
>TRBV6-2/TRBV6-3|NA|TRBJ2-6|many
TGTGCCAGCAGTTACGGCTCTGGGGCCAACGTCCTGACTTTC
CASSYGSGANVLTF
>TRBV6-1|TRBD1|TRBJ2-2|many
TGTGCCAGCAGTGCAGGGGGTCCACAAGGGGAGCTGTTTTTT
CASSAGGPQGELFF
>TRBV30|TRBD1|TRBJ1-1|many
TGTGCCTGGGGGGACAGGGGGTCCGAAGCTTTCTTT
CAWGDRGSEAFF
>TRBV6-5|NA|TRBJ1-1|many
TGTGCCAGCAGTTACCTTAGGGGGGACACTGAAGCTTTCTTT
CASSYLRGDTEAFF
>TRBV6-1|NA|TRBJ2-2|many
TGTGCCAGCAGTGGGCTGGGGGGCAGCGGGGAGCTGTTTTTT
CASSGLGGSGELFF
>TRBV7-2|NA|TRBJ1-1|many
TGTGCCAGCAGTTCACTACTGGGGAGGACTGAAGCTTTCTTT
CASSSLLGRTEAFF
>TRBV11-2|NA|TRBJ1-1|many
TGTGCCAGCAGCTTAATTTTGGCAGGGCCTGAAGTGAACACTGAAGCTTTCTTT
CASSLILAGPEVNTEAFF
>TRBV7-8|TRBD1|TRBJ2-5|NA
TGTGCCAGCAGCCGACCCATACAGGGGTACCAAGAGACCCAGTACTTC
CASSRPIQGYQETQYF
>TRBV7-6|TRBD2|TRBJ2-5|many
TGTGCCAGCAGTCGACTAGCGGGAGAGGGGGCCTCTAGGGAGACCCAGTACTTC
CASSRLAGEGASRETQYF
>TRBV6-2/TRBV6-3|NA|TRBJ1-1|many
TGTGTCAGCAGTCTACATAACACTGAAGCTTTCTTT
CVSSLHNTEAFF
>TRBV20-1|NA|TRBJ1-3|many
TGCAGTGCTACTCCCCCGATTCCGGCCGGAAACACCATATATTTT
CSATPPIPAGNTIYF
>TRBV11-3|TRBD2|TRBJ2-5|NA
TGTGCCAGCAGCCCAAGGTTAGCGGGAGCTGAAGAGACCCAGTACTTC
CASSPRLAGAEETQYF
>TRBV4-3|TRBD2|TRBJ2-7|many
TGCGCCAGCAACGGGAGGGATAGCTCCTACGAGCAGTACTTC
CASNGRDSSYEQYF
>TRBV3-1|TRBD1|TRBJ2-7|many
TGTGCCAGCAGCCAAGGGAAGGGGGCGCTTGGGCAGTACTTC
CASSQGKGALGQYF
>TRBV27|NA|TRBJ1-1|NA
TGTGCCAGCAGGCCACTTGGACAGTCTACGACTGAAGCTTTCTTT
CASRPLGQSTTEAFF
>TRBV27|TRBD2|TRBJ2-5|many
TGTGCCAGCAGTTGGGTAGCGGGAGGCAAAGAGACCCAGTACTTC
CASSWVAGGKETQYF
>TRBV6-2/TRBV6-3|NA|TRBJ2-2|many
TGTGCCAGCTGCACAGGGATGTTTGTCACCGGGGAGCTGTTTTTT
CASCTGMFVTGELFF
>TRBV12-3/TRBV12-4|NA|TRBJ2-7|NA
TGTGCCAGCAGCCGTAATCGCTACGAGCAGTACTTC
CASSRNRYEQYF
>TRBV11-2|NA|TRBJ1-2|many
TGTGCCAGCAGCTTAGATCGCGTAGCGGGGTTCTATGGCTACACCTTC
CASSLDRVAGFYGYTF
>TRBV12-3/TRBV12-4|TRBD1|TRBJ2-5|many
TGTGCCAGCAGACCGACAGGGGGCCAAGAGACCCAGTACTTC
CASRPTGGQETQYF
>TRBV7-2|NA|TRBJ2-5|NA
TGTGCCAGCAGCGCAGGACTGAGGGAGACCCAGTACTTC
CASSAGLRETQYF
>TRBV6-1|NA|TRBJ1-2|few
TGTGCCAGCAGTCGCCCACAGGGTCGGCTTAACTATGGCTACACCTTC
CASSRPQGRLNYGYTF
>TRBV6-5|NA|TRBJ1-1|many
TGTGCCAGCAGTTACTCGAGGGGGGATTACAAGGCTGAAGCTTTCTTT
CASSYSRGDYKAEAFF
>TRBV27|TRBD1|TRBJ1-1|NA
TGTGCCAGCCACCGGGACAGGGGGGAGAAGACTGAAGCTTTCTTT
CASHRDRGEKTEAFF
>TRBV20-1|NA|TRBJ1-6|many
TGCAGTGCTAGAGATCGACCCGGGTGGGATTCACCCCTCCACTTT
CSARDRPGWDSPLHF
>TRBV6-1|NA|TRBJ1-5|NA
TGTGCCAGCAGTGTGACAGGATTCGCTCAGCCCCAGCATTTT
CASSVTGFAQPQHF
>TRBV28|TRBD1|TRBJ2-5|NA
TGTGCCAGCAGTCCAGAGAAAAGGGGGCTCCAAGAGACCCAGTACTTC
CASSPEKRGLQETQYF
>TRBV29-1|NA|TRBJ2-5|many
TGCACCGCGTTCGATTTGGGAGCACAAGAGACCCAGTACTTC
CTAFDLGAQETQYF
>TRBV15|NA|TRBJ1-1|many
TGTGCCACCAGCGGGGGGGGGTCGAACACTGAAGCTTTCTTT
CATSGGGSNTEAFF
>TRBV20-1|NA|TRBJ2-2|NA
TGCAGTGCTGATACTCCGAACACCGGGGAGCTGTTTTTT
CSADTPNTGELFF
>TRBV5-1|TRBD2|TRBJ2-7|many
TGCGCCACCAAAAAGGATGGCGGGAGGGCGGAAGAGCAGTACTTC
CATKKDGGRAEEQYF
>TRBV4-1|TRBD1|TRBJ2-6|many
TGCGCCAGCAGCCTGACCGGGACAGGGGACCTAGGGGCCAACGTCCTGACTTTC
CASSLTGTGDLGANVLTF
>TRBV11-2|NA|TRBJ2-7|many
TGTGCCAGCAGCTTATCCCTCCACGAGCAGTACTTC
CASSLSLHEQYF
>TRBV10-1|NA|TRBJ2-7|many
TGCGCCAGCAGTGGAAAGGGGTTTGGCTACGAGCAGTACTTC
CASSGKGFGYEQYF
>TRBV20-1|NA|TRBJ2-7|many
TGCAGTGCTAGAGTGGCAGGGGGGTCCTACGAGCAGTACTTC
CSARVAGGSYEQYF
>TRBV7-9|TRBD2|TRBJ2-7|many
TGTGCCAGCAGCTTATCGCTAGCGGCTACCTACGAGCAGTACTTC
CASSLSLAATYEQYF